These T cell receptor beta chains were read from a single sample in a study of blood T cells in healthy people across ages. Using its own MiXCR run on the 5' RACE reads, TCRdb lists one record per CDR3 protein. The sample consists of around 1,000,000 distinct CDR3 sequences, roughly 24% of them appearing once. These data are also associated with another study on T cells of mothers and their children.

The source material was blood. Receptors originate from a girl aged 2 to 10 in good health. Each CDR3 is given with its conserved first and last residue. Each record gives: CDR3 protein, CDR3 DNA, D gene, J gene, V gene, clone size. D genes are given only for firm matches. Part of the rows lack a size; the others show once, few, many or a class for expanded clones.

CSARLPLQETQYF TGCAGTGCTCGACTTCCCCTCCAAGAGACCCAGTACTTC - TRBJ2-5 TRBV20-1 -
CASGLGTDTQYF TGTGCCAGCGGACTAGGCACAGATACGCAGTATTTT TRBD2 TRBJ2-3 TRBV6-2/TRBV6-3 -
CASSLGPSQDGYTF TGCGCCAGCAGCTTGGGGCCGTCCCAGGACGGCTACACCTTC - TRBJ1-2 TRBV5-1 -
CSVYWNEQFF TGCAGCGTTTACTGGAATGAGCAGTTCTTC - TRBJ2-1 TRBV29-1 few
CASSSGGYRYGDFQETQYF TGTGCCAGCAGTTCTGGGGGGTATCGCTATGGGGACTTCCAAGAGACCCAGTACTTC - TRBJ2-5 TRBV12-3/TRBV12-4 few
CASSLKPGPYGYTF TGTGCCAGCAGCTTAAAGCCGGGCCCGTATGGCTACACCTTC - TRBJ1-2 TRBV7-3 few
CASSETSGAGDRQPQHF TGTGCCAGCAGTGAGACCTCGGGCGCAGGGGATAGGCAGCCCCAGCATTTT - TRBJ1-5 TRBV2 -
CASSLLTGRGDTQYF TGTGCCAGCAGCCTACTGACAGGGCGGGGCGATACGCAGTATTTT - TRBJ2-3 TRBV7-2 many
CASSTGTVLDGYTF TGTGCCAGCAGCACTGGGACGGTGCTTGATGGCTACACCTTC - TRBJ1-2 TRBV7-9 -
CASSPVQTYEQYF TGTGCCAGCTCCCCTGTGCAGACCTACGAGCAGTACTTC - TRBJ2-7 TRBV18 few
CASSISGQGYEQYF TGTGCCAGCAGTATTAGCGGGCAGGGCTACGAGCAGTACTTC TRBD2 TRBJ2-7 TRBV28 few
CASSDSPGEGTEAFF TGTGCCAGCAGTGACTCGCCCGGCGAAGGCACTGAAGCTTTCTTT - TRBJ1-1 TRBV6-4 -
CSVVWAGERTDTQYF TGCAGCGTTGTATGGGCGGGAGAAAGAACAGATACGCAGTATTTT TRBD2 TRBJ2-3 TRBV29-1 -
CASSPGPRAAASGANVLTF TGTGCCAGCAGCCCGGGTCCACGAGCGGCCGCCTCTGGGGCCAACGTCCTGACTTTC - TRBJ2-6 TRBV4-2 -
CASSPWDRGINEQFF TGTGCCAGCAGTCCCTGGGACAGGGGAATCAATGAGCAGTTCTTC TRBD1 TRBJ2-1 TRBV12-3/TRBV12-4 -
CASSLSQLNEQFF TGTGCCAGCAGTTTGTCACAGCTCAATGAGCAGTTCTTC - TRBJ2-1 TRBV27 -
CASSQDGDSTYEQYF TGCGCCAGCAGCCAAGATGGGGACAGCACCTACGAGCAGTACTTC TRBD1 TRBJ2-7 TRBV4-3 few
CASSTYQDLETQYF TGTGCCAGCAGTACATATCAGGATTTGGAGACCCAGTACTTC - TRBJ2-5 TRBV28 -
CASSYSVVGNTEAFF TGTGCCAGCAGTTACTCTGTGGTCGGGAACACTGAAGCTTTCTTT - TRBJ1-1 TRBV6-2/TRBV6-3 few
CSVRLAGVYEQYF TGCAGCGTCCGACTAGCGGGAGTATACGAGCAGTACTTC TRBD2 TRBJ2-7 TRBV29-1 few
CASSGGLAVTGELFF TGTGCCAGCAGCGGGGGACTAGCGGTCACCGGGGAGCTGTTTTTT TRBD2 TRBJ2-2 TRBV9 many
CSVESRDGYYGYTF TGCAGCGTTGAGTCTCGGGACGGATATTATGGCTACACCTTC - TRBJ1-2 TRBV29-1 few
CSAGLTSGKETQYF TGCAGTGCTGGACTGACTAGCGGGAAAGAGACCCAGTACTTC TRBD2 TRBJ2-5 TRBV20-1 -
CATSEGTGELVETQYF TGTGCCACCAGTGAAGGGACAGGGGAGCTGGTAGAGACCCAGTACTTC TRBD1 TRBJ2-5 TRBV24-1 -
CASSQFSGTPNEQFF TGCGCCAGCAGCCAATTCTCCGGGACCCCCAATGAGCAGTTCTTC - TRBJ2-1 TRBV4-3 few
CASSEQVDRVYEQYF TGTGCCAGCAGTGAACAGGTGGACAGAGTCTACGAGCAGTACTTC - TRBJ2-7 TRBV6-1 few
CARSLGVVRSTQYF TGTGCCCGGAGCTTAGGGGTCGTAAGGAGTACGCAGTATTTT - TRBJ2-3 TRBV12-3/TRBV12-4 -